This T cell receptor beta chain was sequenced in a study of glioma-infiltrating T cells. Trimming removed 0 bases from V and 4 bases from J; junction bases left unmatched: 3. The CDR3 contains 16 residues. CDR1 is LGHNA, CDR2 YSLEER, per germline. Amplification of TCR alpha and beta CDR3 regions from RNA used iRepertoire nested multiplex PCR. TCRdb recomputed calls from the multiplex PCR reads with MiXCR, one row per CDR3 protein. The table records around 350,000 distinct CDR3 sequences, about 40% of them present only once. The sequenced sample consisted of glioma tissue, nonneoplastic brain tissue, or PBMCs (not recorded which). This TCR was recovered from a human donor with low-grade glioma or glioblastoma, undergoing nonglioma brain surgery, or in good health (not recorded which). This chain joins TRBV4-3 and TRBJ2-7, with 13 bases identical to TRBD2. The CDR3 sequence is CASSQDLTSGRYEQYF. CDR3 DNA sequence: TGCGCCAGCAGCCAAGACCTGACTAGCGGGAGGTACGAGCAGTACTTC.